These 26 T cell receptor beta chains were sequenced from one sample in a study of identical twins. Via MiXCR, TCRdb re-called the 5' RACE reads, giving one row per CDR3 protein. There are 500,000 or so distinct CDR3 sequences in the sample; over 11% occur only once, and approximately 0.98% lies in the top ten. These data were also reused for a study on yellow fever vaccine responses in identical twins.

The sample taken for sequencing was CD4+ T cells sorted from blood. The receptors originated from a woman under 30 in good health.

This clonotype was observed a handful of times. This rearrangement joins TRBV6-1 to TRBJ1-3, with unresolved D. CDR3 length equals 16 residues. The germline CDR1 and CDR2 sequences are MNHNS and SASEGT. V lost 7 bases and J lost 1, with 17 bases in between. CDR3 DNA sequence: TGTGCCAGCATCCCGCGCCTCGGGGATTCTGGAAACACCATATATTTT. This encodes CASIPRLGDSGNTIYF.

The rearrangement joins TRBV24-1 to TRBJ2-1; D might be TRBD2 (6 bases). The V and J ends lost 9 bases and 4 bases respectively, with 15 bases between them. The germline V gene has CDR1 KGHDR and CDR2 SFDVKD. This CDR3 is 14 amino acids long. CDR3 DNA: TGTGCCACCGGGCCCCCGGGGGATTACAATGAGCAGTTCTTC. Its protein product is CATGPPGDYNEQFF.

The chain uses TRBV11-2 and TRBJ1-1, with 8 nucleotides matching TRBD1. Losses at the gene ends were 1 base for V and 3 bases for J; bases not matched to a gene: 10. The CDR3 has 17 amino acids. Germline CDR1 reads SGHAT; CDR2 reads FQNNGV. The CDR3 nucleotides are TGTGCCAGCAGCTTAGGAGTCCAGGGGGCAAGGGACACTGAAGCTTTCTTT. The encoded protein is CASSLGVQGARDTEAFF.

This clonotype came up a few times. DNA for the CDR3: TGTGCCAGCAGCTATATAGGGGTCGGAAAGGGAGAGCAGTACTTC. Protein product: CASSYIGVGKGEQYF. The J gene is TRBJ2-7, the V gene TRBV7-2, with a possible D match to TRBD1 (5 bases). The CDR3 loop spans 15 amino acids. The germline V and J ends were trimmed by 4 bases and 7 bases, with 20 bases remaining between them. Germline-derived CDR1 and CDR2 are SGHTA and FQGNSA.

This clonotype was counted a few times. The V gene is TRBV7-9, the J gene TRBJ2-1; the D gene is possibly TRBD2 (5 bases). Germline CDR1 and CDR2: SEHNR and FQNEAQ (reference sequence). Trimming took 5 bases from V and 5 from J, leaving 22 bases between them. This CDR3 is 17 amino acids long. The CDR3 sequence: CASSPWTLLVIDNEQFF. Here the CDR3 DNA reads TGTGCCAGCAGCCCCTGGACTCTACTAGTAATTGACAATGAGCAGTTCTTC.

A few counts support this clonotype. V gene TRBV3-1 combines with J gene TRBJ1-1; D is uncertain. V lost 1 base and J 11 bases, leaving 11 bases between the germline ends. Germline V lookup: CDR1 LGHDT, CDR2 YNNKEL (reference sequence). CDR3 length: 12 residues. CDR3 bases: TGTGCCAGCAGCCAAGGAACGGGAAATGCTTTCTTT. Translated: CASSQGTGNAFF.

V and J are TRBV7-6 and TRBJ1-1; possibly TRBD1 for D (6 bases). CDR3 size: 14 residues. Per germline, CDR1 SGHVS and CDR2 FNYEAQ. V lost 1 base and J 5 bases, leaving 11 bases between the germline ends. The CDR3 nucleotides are TGTGCCAGCAGCTTAGTAAGGGGGACGACTGAAGCTTTCTTT. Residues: CASSLVRGTTEAFF.

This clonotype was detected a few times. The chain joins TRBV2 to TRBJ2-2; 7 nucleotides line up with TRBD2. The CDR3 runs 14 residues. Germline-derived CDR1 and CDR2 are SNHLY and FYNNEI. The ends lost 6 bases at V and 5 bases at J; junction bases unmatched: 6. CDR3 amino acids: CASRRGRGTGELFF. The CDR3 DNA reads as TGTGCCAGCAGGCGCGGGAGAGGGACCGGGGAGCTGTTTTTT. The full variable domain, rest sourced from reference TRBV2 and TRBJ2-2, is EPEVTQTPSHQVTQMGQEVILRCVPISNHLYFYWYRQILGQKVEFLVSFYNNEISEKSEIFDDQFSVERPDGSNFTLKIRSTKLEDSAMYFCASRRGRGTGELFFGEGSRLTVL.

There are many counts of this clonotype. CDR3 nucleotides: TGTGCCAGCAGCCAAGATGGGAGGGCTGGGGCCAACGTCCTGACTTTC. This translates into CASSQDGRAGANVLTF. The V and J genes are TRBV14 and TRBJ2-6; TRBD2 matches at 7 bases. Germline lookup yields CDR1 SGHDN and CDR2 FVKESK. The CDR3 covers 16 residues. Trimming cost V 0 bases and J 2 bases; bases outside gene matches: 1.

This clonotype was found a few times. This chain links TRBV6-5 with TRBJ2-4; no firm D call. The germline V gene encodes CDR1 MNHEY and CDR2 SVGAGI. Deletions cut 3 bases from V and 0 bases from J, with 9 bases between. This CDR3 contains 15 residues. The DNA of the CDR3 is TGTGCCAGCAGTTATTCGACGCTAGCCAAAAACATTCAGTACTTC. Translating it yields CASSYSTLAKNIQYF.

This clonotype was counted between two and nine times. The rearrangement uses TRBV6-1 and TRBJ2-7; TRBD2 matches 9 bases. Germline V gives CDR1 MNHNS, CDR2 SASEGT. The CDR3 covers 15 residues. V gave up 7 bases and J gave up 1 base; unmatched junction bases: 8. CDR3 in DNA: TGTGCCAGCATTAAAGCGGGAGGTGGGTCCTACGAGCAGTACTTC. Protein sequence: CASIKAGGGSYEQYF.

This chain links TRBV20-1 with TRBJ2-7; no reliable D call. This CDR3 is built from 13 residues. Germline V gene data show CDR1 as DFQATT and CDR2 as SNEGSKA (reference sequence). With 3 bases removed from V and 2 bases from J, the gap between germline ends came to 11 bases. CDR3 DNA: TGCAGTGCTAGGGTGCTGCTAGCCTACGAGCAGTACTTC. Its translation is CSARVLLAYEQYF.

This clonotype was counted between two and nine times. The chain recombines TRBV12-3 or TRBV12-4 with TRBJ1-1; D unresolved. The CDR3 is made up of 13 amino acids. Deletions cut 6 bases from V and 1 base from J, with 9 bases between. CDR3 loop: CASRLTENTEAFF. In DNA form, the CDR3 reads TGTGCCAGCAGGCTGACTGAGAACACTGAAGCTTTCTTT.

The CDR3 DNA follows: TGCGCCAGCTTTATGGAGGACAGGGTAGCTTTCTTT. Translating it yields CASFMEDRVAFF. The V call is TRBV5-1, the J call TRBJ1-1; 8 bases agree with TRBD1. V was clipped by 7 bases and J by 10 bases; unmatched bases: 9. Looked up from germline, CDR1 is SGHRS and CDR2 is YFSETQ. The CDR3 is 12 amino acids.

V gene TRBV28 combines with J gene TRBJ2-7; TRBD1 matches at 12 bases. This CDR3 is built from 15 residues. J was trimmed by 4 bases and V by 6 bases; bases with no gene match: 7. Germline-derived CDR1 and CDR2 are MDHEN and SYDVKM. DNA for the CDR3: TGTGCCAGCAGCCCCGGGGGACAGGGGGCTTACGAGCAGTACTTC. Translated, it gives CASSPGGQGAYEQYF.

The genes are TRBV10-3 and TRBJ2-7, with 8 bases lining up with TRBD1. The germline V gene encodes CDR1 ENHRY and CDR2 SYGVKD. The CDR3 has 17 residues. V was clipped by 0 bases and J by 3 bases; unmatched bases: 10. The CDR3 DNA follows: TGTGCCATCAGTGAGTCACAAGTCTGGGACAGGAACTACGAGCAGTACTTC. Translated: CAISESQVWDRNYEQYF.

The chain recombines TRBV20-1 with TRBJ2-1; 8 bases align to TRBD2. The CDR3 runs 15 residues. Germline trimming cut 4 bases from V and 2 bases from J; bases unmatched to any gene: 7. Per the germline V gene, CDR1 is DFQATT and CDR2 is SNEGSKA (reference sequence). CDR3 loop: CSATRGGLAYNEQFF. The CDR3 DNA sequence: TGCAGTGCTACTCGGGGGGGTCTCGCCTACAATGAGCAGTTCTTC.

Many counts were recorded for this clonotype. The DNA for the CDR3 is TGTGCCAGCAGTTCTGGCCTTATCGCCTACAATGAGCAGTTCTTC. Protein sequence: CASSSGLIAYNEQFF. The chain employs TRBV6-5 and TRBJ2-1; D gene uncertain. V lost 4 bases to trimming and J lost 2 bases, with 12 bases between them. CDR3 length: 15 amino acids. Per germline, CDR1 MNHEY and CDR2 SVGAGI.

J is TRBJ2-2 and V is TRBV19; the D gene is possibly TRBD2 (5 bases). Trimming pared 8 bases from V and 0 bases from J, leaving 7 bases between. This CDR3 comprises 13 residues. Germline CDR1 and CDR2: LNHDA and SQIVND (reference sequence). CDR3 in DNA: TGTGCCAGTGCCGGGGCGAACACCGGGGAGCTGTTTTTT. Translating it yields CASAGANTGELFF. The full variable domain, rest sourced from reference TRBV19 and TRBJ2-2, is DGGITQSPKYLFRKEGQNVTLSCEQNLNHDAMYWYRQDPGQGLRLIYYSQIVNDFQKGDIAEGYSVSREKKESFPLTVTSAQKNPTAFYLCASAGANTGELFFGEGSRLTVL.

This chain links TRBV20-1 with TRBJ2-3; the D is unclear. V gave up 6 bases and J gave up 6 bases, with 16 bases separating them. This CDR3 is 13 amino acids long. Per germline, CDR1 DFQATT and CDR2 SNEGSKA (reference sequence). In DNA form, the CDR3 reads TGCAGTGCCACGGGCCCCAAAGTCGATACGCAGTATTTT. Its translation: CSATGPKVDTQYF.

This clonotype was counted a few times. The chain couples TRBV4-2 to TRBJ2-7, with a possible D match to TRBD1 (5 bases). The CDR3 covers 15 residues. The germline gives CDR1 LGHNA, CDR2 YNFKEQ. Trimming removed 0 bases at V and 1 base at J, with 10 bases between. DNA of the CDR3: TGTGCCAGCAGCCAAGATAGGGGCGTATCCTACGAGCAGTACTTC. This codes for CASSQDRGVSYEQYF.

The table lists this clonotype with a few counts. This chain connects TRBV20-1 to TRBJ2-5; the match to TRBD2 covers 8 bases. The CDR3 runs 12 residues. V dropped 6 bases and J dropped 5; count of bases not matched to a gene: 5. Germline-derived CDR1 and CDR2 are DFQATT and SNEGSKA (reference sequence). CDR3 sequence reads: CSAGRARETQYF. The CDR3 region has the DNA TGCAGTGCCGGGAGGGCTCGTGAGACCCAGTACTTC.

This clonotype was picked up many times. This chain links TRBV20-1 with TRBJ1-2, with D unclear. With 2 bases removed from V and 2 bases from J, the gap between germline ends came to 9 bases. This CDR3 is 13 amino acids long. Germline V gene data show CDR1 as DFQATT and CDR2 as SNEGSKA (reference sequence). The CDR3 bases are TGCAGTGCTAGATATCGGGCAAACTATGGCTACACCTTC. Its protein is CSARYRANYGYTF.

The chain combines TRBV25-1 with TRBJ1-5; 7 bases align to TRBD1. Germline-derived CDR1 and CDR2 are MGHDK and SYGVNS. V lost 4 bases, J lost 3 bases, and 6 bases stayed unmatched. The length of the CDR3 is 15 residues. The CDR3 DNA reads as TGTGCCAGCAGTGGCCTAACAGGGGCCAATCAGCCCCAGCATTTT. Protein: CASSGLTGANQPQHF.

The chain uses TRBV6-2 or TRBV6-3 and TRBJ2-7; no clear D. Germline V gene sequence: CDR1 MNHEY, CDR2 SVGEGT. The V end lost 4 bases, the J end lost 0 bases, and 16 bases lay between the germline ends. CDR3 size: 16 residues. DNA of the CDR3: TGTGCCAGCAGTTTTTCTGTGCAGGCGGACTCCTACGAGCAGTACTTC. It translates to CASSFSVQADSYEQYF.

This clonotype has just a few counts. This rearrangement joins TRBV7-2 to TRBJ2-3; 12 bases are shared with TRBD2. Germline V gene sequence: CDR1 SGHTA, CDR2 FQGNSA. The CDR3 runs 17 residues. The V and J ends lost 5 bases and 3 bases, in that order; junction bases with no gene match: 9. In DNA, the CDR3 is TGTGCCAGCAGCGCAGGGCTAGCGGGGGGGCGAACAGATACGCAGTATTTT. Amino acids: CASSAGLAGGRTDTQYF.